The 7 T cell receptor beta chains below all came from one sample that was sequenced in a study of T cells in Graves' hyperthyroidism and ophthalmopathy. The source material, RNA transcripts, was used to amplify TCR beta CDR3 regions. First-round RT-PCR with HTBI primers amplified the TCR CDR3 region. TCRdb reprocessed the multiplex PCR reads with MiXCR, giving one entry per CDR3 protein. Of 250,000 to 350,000 distinct CDR3 sequences listed, over 15% are singletons. The sequenced sample was blood. The receptors were gathered from a woman aged 55-70 years with Graves' ophthalmopathy.

Many counts were recorded for this clonotype. The chain is built from TRBV20-1 and TRBJ2-1; D may be TRBD2 (5 bases). This CDR3 region has 18 residues. The germline V and J ends were trimmed by 5 bases and 5 bases, with 28 bases remaining between them. Germline lookup yields CDR1 DFQATT and CDR2 SNEGSKA (reference sequence). Written as DNA, the CDR3 is TGCAGTGCTCAAAACGTTGGAATTAGAGGGTGGGAGCACAATGAGCAGTTCTTC. It yields the protein CSAQNVGIRGWEHNEQFF.

A word on this clonotype: Mismatch with germline at one junction end may stem from a read error. The chain has TRBV6-2 or TRBV6-3 and TRBJ2-5; D perhaps matches TRBD2 (5 bases). The CDR3 loop spans 18 amino acids. From germline, CDR1 is MNHEY and CDR2 SVGEGT. The CDR3 reads CASSYSKVSVRDTQERDF. The CDR3 DNA reads as TGTGCCAGCAGTTACTCGAAAGTTTCGGTCAGAGACACCCAGGAGAGGGACTTC.

This clonotype was found a few times. The chain joins TRBV6-1 to TRBJ2-7, with D hard to call. CDR1 and CDR2 (germline): MNHNS, SASEGT. CDR3 length equals 14 residues. The V end was cut by 7 bases, the J end by 3 bases, with 16 bases between. The CDR3 loop is CASTNGRTNYEQYF. CDR3 bases: TGTGCCAGCACCAATGGCAGGACGAACTACGAGCAGTACTTC.

The genes are TRBV11-3 and TRBJ2-3, with D perhaps matching TRBD1 or TRBD2 (5 bases each). CDR3 length: 16 amino acids. Between the trimmed V and J ends, which lost 5 bases and 4 bases, there was a span of 19 bases. Germline assignment: CDR1 SGHNT and CDR2 YENEEA. The CDR3 region is CASSLGFGDHADTQYF. The DNA for the CDR3 is TGTGCCAGCAGCCTCGGGTTCGGGGACCACGCAGATACGCAGTATTTT.

The sample holds many counts of this clonotype. The chain links TRBV29-1 to TRBJ2-1; TRBD2 matches 7 bases. This CDR3 contains 13 residues. J lost 6 bases, V lost 4 bases, and 6 bases had no gene match. Germline V CDR1 and CDR2: SQVTM, ANQGSEA. DNA for the CDR3: TGCAGCGTTGTGGAGCGGGACGGCAATGAGCAGTTCTTC. This codes for CSVVERDGNEQFF.

This clonotype was detected a few times. V is TRBV20-1 and J is TRBJ2-4; the match to TRBD1 covers 10 bases. This CDR3 is built from 14 residues. Germline loops: CDR1 DFQATT, CDR2 SNEGSKA (reference sequence). V shed 6 bases, J shed 6 bases, and the junction held 8 bases outside the gene matches. Here the CDR3 DNA reads TGCAGTGCGCCAGGGACAGGGGTGGCAAACATTCAGTACTTC. Its translation is CSAPGTGVANIQYF.

This sequence joins TRBV6-2 or TRBV6-3 and TRBJ2-7; the D is unclear. Germline assignment: CDR1 MNHEY and CDR2 SVGEGT. The V gene lost 6 bases and the J gene lost 3 bases, with 12 bases spanning the gap. The CDR3 runs to 13 residues. CDR3 region: CASSDRAIYEQYF. The CDR3 region has the DNA TGTGCCAGCAGCGACCGGGCTATCTACGAGCAGTACTTC.